This T cell receptor beta chain came from a study of OX40 agonist ivuxolimab in advanced cancers. A note on the overall study: Ivuxolimab, which targeted the costimulatory receptor OX40 (CD134), was an agonistic, fully human IgG2 monoclonal antibody. Peripheral TCRbeta sequencing was intended to test whether TCR sequence diversity was altered and clonal T-cell expansion was caused by ivuxolimab. Intravenous ivuxolimab was administered to patients every 2 weeks at six dose levels: 0.01, 0.1, 0.3, 1.5, 3 and 10 mg/kg. Partial responses were achieved by three dose-escalation patients, of whom one had hepatocellular carcinoma and two had cutaneous melanoma. The monotherapy dose-escalation portion (N of about 50 patients) of the phase I ivuxolimab trial is reported in the paper. In the dose-escalation cohort, over 65% of patients were male, and the mean age was about 55 years, with a range of roughly 23 to 85. Of the 50 to 55 patients in dose escalation, some 19 had hepatocellular carcinoma, some 15 had melanoma, 9 had renal cell carcinoma and 9 had head and neck cancer. Prior anti-PD-1, anti-PD-L1 or anti-CTLA-4 therapy was permitted, and 40% of dose-escalation patients had received checkpoint inhibitors.

A remark on this clone: This receptor's antigen is unknown. Base qualities are not at hand, and no much larger clone is one base apart.

For sequencing of the TCRbeta CDR3 region, genomic DNA was extracted from the sorted cells. The immunoSEQ Assay was used for sequencing of TCRbeta CDR3 regions. TCRdb limited this immuneACCESS table to in-frame rearrangements with V and J called. A share of clones is missing; checked studies link under half to unresolved V genes, and the rest is unexplained. The sample table contains approximately 76,000 clones; only one count was recorded for 75% to 90% of them. The ten largest clones take up over 4.5% of the sample. Patients with a history of autoimmune disease or receiving systemic immunosuppression were excluded from the trial. Peripheral blood for TCR sequencing was collected from all dose cohorts at baseline, on cycle 4 day 1, and on cycle 7 day 1. Samples came from an open-label, multicenter, first-in-human phase I dose-escalation trial of ivuxolimab. Adults with locally advanced or metastatic head and neck squamous cell, hepatocellular, melanoma or renal cell carcinoma were enrolled in the trial. Before TCR sequencing, CD4+ T cells and CD8+ T cells from peripheral blood were sorted into separate populations.

The study at large found these results: Low levels of normalized T-cell clonal expansion were also seen in some nonresponding patients. At doses of 0.1 to 3.0 mg/kg, clonal expansion of both CD4+ and CD8+ blood T cells was observed from baseline to week 6. The antigen specificity of the peripheral T cells that underwent clonal expansion was not determined. In the 0.1-3.0 mg/kg groups, partial responders were among the patients with the lowest normalized peripheral clonal expansion, particularly in CD8+ T cells. On average, CD8+ T cells showed more expanded clones than CD4+ T cells after ivuxolimab.

From its cysteine to its phenylalanine, the CDR3 spans 17 amino acids. Only the CDR3 region is kept as DNA, spanning 51 bases read in frame from base 1. CDR1 is given as SGHAT and CDR2 as FQNNGV, both from the germline V gene. Trimming takes 5 bases from V and 0 bases from J, and the germline ends sit 18 bases apart. Sequenced here: CD4+ or CD8+ T cells sorted from blood, sampled in a trial of the OX40 agonist ivuxolimab. The sequence is built from TRBV11-2 and TRBJ2-3, with no D gene named confidently. The receptor comes from an adult with an advanced solid tumor such as melanoma, head and neck, liver or kidney cancer. This receptor carries the CDR3 CASSPAGGGSSTDTQYF. The sequence in DNA is TGTGCCAGCAGCCCCGCCGGCGGTGGCTCTAGCACAGATACGCAGTATTTT.